A selection of T cell receptor beta chains follows, all from one sample in a study of T cell changes during pregnancy in multiple sclerosis. Repertoires were generated with immunoSEQ multiplex PCR, while TCRdb's copy carries only in-frame clones and drops some. The table has some 120,000 clones, around 95% seen once. The source was peripheral blood, collected after pregnancy. The receptors originated from a female donor with multiple sclerosis, enrolled in a pregnancy study. The CDR3 runs from the conserved cysteine through the conserved F or W. The D gene is left open where the match is weak. Only some rows state a clone size, as once, few, many or a class for expanded clones.

size | J | V | D | CDR3 | DNA
NA | TRBJ2-3 | TRBV7-3 | TRBD2 | CASSPASGRADTQYF | TGTGCCAGCAGTCCTGCGAGCGGGAGGGCAGATACGCAGTATTTT
NA | TRBJ2-1 | TRBV14 | NA | CASGSLGMNEQFF | TGTGCCAGCGGATCACTAGGGATGAATGAGCAGTTCTTC
NA | TRBJ2-3 | TRBV9 | NA | CASSVAPQGRGTDTQYF | TGTGCCAGCAGCGTAGCCCCTCAGGGCAGGGGCACAGATACGCAGTATTTT
NA | TRBJ1-1 | TRBV6-1 | NA | CASRNRDINTEAFF | TGTGCCAGCAGAAATAGGGACATTAACACTGAAGCTTTCTTT
NA | TRBJ2-7 | TRBV27 | TRBD2 | CASRPGGRAKSPYEQYF | TGTGCCAGCAGACCCGGCGGGAGGGCCAAAAGCCCTTACGAGCAGTACTTC
NA | TRBJ2-1 | TRBV4-2 | TRBD2 | CASSQDRRGTSGFNEQFF | TGTGCCAGCAGCCAAGATAGGAGGGGGACTAGCGGCTTCAATGAGCAGTTCTTC
NA | TRBJ2-3 | TRBV4-1 | TRBD2 | CASSHRLAGAPDTQYF | TGCGCCAGCAGCCACCGACTAGCGGGAGCCCCAGATACGCAGTATTTT
NA | TRBJ1-2 | TRBV30 | NA | CAWRAIGTGYGYTF | TGTGCCTGGAGAGCCATCGGGACTGGCTATGGCTACACCTTC
NA | TRBJ1-1 | TRBV2 | NA | CAIQTEAAEAFF | TGTGCCATACAGACAGAGGCCGCTGAAGCTTTCTTT
NA | TRBJ2-7 | TRBV5-1 | NA | CASSLERSYEQYF | TGCGCCAGCAGCTTGGAGCGGTCCTACGAGCAGTACTTC
NA | TRBJ2-1 | TRBV11-2 | NA | CASSLGLGNNEQFF | TGTGCCAGCAGCCTGGGGCTGGGAAACAATGAGCAGTTCTTC
NA | TRBJ1-2 | TRBV18 | NA | CASSPPNTNYGYTF | TGTGCCAGCTCACCACCGAACACGAACTATGGCTACACCTTC
NA | TRBJ2-2 | TRBV29-1 | TRBD2 | CSVEFSGSTGELFF | TGCAGCGTTGAGTTTAGCGGGAGTACCGGGGAGCTGTTTTTT
NA | TRBJ2-1 | TRBV13 | NA | CASSSGSLTGDYRAQFF | TGTGCCAGCAGCTCCGGATCTCTGACAGGGGACTACAGGGCGCAGTTCTTC
NA | TRBJ2-3 | TRBV5-1 | TRBD2 | CASSSGLAGTDTQYF | TGCGCCAGCAGCTCGGGACTAGCGGGCACAGATACGCAGTATTTT
NA | TRBJ1-1 | TRBV6-5 | TRBD1 | CASRQGAGVTEAFF | TGTGCCAGCAGACAGGGGGCAGGAGTCACTGAAGCTTTCTTT
NA | TRBJ2-5 | TRBV5-1 | NA | CASSLGPGAQETQYF | TGCGCCAGCAGCTTGGGACCGGGAGCTCAAGAGACCCAGTACTTC
NA | TRBJ1-2 | TRBV28 | NA | CASRTGPENYGYTF | TGTGCCAGCAGAACAGGGCCTGAGAACTATGGCTACACCTTC
NA | TRBJ2-2 | TRBV18 | NA | CASSPPGPSMHGELFF | TGTGCCAGCTCACCACCGGGGCCCTCGATGCACGGGGAGCTGTTTTTT
once | TRBJ1-5 | TRBV7-8 | NA | CASSSPDWNQPQHF | TGTGCCAGCAGCTCCCCGGACTGGAATCAGCCCCAGCATTTT
once | TRBJ1-1 | TRBV30 | NA | CAWSVQGQTEAFF | TGTGCCTGGAGTGTCCAGGGTCAGACTGAAGCTTTCTTT
NA | TRBJ2-5 | TRBV5-4 | TRBD2 | CASSRLARETQYF | TGTGCCAGCAGCCGACTAGCGAGAGAGACCCAGTACTTC
NA | TRBJ2-2 | TRBV27 | TRBD2 | CASSLTPLAGDTGELFF | TGTGCCAGCAGTTTAACCCCCCTAGCGGGGGACACCGGGGAGCTGTTTTTT
NA | TRBJ2-1 | TRBV7-3 | TRBD2 | CASSRTAGGPSYNEQFF | TGTGCCAGCAGCCGTACAGCGGGAGGTCCCTCCTACAATGAGCAGTTCTTC